The clone carrying this TCR beta chain was recorded once. The CDR3 length is 11 residues. V lost 6 bases and J 7 bases, leaving 10 bases between the germline ends. Germline V CDR1 and CDR2: MNHNS, SASEGT. The sample belongs to a study of shared clonotypes between healthy human individuals. Study context: The people who gave samples were two women and a few men aged 18 to 49.

Assay used: immunoSEQ multiplex PCR; TCRdb lists only in-frame clones, some missing. The sample has some 500,000 clones, around three quarters seen once. There were only Caucasian adults among the donors, and all lived in Nashville, Tennessee. Each unsorted sample relied on 90 million or so PBMCs as its source of genomic DNA. The sample taken for sequencing was PBMCs. The V call is TRBV6-1, the J call TRBJ2-7; D gene uncertain. The sequence came from a woman aged 40-49 years in good health. Some clones in this sample may be carry-over from other donors' samples. The CDR3 sequence: CASSLSREQYF. DNA of the CDR3: TGTGCCAGCAGCCTGAGTAGAGAGCAGTACTTC.